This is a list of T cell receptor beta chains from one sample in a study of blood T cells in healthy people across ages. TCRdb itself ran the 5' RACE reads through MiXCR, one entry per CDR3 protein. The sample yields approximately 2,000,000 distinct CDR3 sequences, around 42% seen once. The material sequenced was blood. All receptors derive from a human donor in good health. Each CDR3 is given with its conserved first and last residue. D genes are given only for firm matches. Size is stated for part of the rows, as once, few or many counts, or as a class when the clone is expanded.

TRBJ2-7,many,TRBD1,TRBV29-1,TGCAGCGTTGAAAAACCGGGACAGGGCTCCTACGAGCAGTACTTC,CSVEKPGQGSYEQYF
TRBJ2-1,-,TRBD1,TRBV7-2,TGTGCCAGCAGCTTAAGGGGGCTGTCCTACAATGAGCAGTTCTTC,CASSLRGLSYNEQFF
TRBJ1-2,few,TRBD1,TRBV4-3,TGCGCCAGCAGCCCCGGACAGGGGGATAGATATGGCTACACCTTC,CASSPGQGDRYGYTF
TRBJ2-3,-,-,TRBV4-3,TGCGCCAGCAGCCAAGATACAGAGGCCCCCCAGTATTTT,CASSQDTEAPQYF
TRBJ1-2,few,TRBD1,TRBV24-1,TGTGCCACCAGTGATGGGGACAGGGGTAACTATGGCTACACCTTC,CATSDGDRGNYGYTF
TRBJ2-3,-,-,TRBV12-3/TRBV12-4,TGTGCCAGCAGTCCGACAGGAGTAGATGCGCAGTATTTT,CASSPTGVDAQYF
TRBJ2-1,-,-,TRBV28,TGTGCCAGCAGTGCTCACAGGGTTCCTGGGCAGTTCTTC,CASSAHRVPGQFF
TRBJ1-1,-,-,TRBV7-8,TGTGCCAGCAGCCCCACTAGTCCCGGGAGGGCGGGGAACACTGAAGCTTTCTTT,CASSPTSPGRAGNTEAFF
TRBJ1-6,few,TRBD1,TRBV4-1,TGCGCCAGCAGTCAAGACAGGGTGGCTTCACCCCTCCACTTT,CASSQDRVASPLHF
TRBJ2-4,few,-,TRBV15,TGTGCCACCAGCATTCTTCGGACAGCTGATGTGGCCAAAAACATTCAGTACTTC,CATSILRTADVAKNIQYF
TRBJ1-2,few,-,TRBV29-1,TGCAGCGCCGGGAAGGGGGAGAATATGGGCTACACCTTC,CSAGKGENMGYTF
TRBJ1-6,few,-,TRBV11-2,TGTGCCAGCAGCTTAACGGGACGGCATAATTCACCCCTCCACTTT,CASSLTGRHNSPLHF
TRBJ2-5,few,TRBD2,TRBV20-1,TGCAGTGCGATCCCTGGAGGGACTAGCGAAGAGACCCAGTACTTC,CSAIPGGTSEETQYF
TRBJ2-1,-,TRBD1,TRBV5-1,TGCGCCAGCAGCATACCGTGGGCAGGGGGTGATGAGCAGTTCTTC,CASSIPWAGGDEQFF
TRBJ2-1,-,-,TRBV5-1,TGCGCCAGCAGCTTGGTTTGGCTGGGCGCCTACAATGAGCAGTTCTTC,CASSLVWLGAYNEQFF
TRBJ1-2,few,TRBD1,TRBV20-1,TGCAGTGCTAGGAGAACAGGGGGCAACTATGGCTACACCTTC,CSARRTGGNYGYTF
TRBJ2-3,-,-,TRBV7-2,TGTGCCAGCAGCCAGATGCTGCCCACAGATACGCAGTATTTT,CASSQMLPTDTQYF
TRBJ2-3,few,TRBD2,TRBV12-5,TGTGCTAGTGGTTACCACCCAGCGGGGGTGCCAGATACGCAGTATTTT,CASGYHPAGVPDTQYF
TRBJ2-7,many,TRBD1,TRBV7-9,TGTGCCAGCAGCTCGACAGGGTACGAGCAGTACTTC,CASSSTGYEQYF